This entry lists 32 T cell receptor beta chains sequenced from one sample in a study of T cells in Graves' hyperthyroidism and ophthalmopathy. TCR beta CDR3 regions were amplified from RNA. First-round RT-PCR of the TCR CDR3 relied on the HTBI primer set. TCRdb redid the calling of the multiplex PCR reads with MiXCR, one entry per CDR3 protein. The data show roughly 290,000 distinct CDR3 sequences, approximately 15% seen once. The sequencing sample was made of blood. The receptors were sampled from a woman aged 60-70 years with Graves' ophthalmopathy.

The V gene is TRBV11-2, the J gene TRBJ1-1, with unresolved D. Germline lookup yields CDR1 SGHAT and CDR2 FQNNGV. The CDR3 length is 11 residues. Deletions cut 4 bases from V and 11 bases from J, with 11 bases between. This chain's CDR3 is CASSSNSGAFF. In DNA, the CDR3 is TGTGCCAGCAGCTCCAATAGCGGCGCTTTCTTT.

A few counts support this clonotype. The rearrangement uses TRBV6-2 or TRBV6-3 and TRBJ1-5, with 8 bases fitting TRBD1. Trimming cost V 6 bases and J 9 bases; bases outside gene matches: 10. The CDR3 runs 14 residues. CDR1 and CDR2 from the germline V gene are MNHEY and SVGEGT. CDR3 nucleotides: TGTGCCAGCAGGTCGGACAGGGTTTCCCCGCCCCAGCATTTT. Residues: CASRSDRVSPPQHF.

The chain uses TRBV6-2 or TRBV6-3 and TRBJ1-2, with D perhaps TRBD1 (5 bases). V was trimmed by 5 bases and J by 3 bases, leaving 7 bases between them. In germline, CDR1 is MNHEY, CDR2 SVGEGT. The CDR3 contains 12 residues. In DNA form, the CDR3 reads TGTGCCAGCAGTGAGACAGACTATGGCTACACCTTC. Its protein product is CASSETDYGYTF.

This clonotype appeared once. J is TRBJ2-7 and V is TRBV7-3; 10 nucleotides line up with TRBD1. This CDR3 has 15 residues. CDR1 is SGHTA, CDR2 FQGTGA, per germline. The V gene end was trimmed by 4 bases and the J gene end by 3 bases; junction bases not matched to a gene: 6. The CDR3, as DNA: TGTGCCAGCAGCTCCACGGGACAGGGGCTCTACGAGCAGTACTTC. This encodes CASSSTGQGLYEQYF.

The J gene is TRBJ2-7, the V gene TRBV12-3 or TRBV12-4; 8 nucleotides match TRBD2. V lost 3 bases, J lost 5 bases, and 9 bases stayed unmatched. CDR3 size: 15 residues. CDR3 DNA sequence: TGTGCCAGCAGTTTTCGAACGGGGGGGCTCGACGAGCAGTACTTC. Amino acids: CASSFRTGGLDEQYF.

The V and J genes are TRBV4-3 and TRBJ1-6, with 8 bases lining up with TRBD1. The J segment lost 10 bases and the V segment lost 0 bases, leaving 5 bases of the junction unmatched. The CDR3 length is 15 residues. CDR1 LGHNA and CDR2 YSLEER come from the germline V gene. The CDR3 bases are TGCGCCAGCAGCCAAGAGACAGGGGTTTGGTCACCCCTCCACTTT. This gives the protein CASSQETGVWSPLHF.

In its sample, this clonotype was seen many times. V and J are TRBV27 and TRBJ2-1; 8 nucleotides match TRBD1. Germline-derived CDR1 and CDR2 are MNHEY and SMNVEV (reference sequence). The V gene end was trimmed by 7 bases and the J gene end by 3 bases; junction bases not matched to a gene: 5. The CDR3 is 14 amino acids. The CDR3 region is CASTQGGSYNEQFF. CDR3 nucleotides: TGTGCCAGCACACAGGGGGGAAGCTACAATGAGCAGTTCTTC.

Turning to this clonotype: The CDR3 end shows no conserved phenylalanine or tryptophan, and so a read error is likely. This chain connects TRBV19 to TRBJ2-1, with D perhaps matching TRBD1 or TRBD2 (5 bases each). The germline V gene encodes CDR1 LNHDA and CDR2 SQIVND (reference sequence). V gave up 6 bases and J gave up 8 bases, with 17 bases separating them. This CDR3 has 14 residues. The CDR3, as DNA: TGTGCCAGTAGACAGACGGGGCTCGGCGATGAGCAGTTCTTA. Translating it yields CASRQTGLGDEQFL.

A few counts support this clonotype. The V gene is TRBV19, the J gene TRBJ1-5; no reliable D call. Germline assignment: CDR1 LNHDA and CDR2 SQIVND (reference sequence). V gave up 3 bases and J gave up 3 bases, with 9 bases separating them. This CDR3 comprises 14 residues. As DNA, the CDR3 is TGTGCCAGTAGTATTCCAGAAAACAATCAGCCCCAGCATTTT. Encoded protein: CASSIPENNQPQHF.

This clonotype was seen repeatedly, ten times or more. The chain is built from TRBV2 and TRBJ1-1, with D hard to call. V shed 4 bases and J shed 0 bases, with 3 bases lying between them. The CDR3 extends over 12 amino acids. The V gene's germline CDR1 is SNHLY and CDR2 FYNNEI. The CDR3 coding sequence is TGTGCCAGCAGTGTTATGAACACTGAAGCTTTCTTT. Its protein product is CASSVMNTEAFF.

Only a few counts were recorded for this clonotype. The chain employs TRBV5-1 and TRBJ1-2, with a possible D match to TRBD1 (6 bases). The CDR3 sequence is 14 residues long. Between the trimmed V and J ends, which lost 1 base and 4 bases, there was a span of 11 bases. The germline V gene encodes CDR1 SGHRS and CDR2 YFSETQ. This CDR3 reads CASSLTTGIYGYTF. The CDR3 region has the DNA TGCGCCAGCAGCTTGACGACAGGAATCTATGGCTACACCTTC.

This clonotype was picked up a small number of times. The CDR3 protein is CAWSDPPGRGVYEQYF. DNA for the CDR3: TGTGCCTGGAGTGACCCACCTGGCCGCGGGGTTTACGAGCAGTACTTC. This rearrangement joins TRBV30 to TRBJ2-7; D may be TRBD2 (6 bases). The CDR3 has 16 residues. Trimming pared 1 base from V and 4 bases from J, leaving 20 bases between. CDR1 and CDR2 from the germline V gene are GTSNPN and SVGIG (reference sequence).

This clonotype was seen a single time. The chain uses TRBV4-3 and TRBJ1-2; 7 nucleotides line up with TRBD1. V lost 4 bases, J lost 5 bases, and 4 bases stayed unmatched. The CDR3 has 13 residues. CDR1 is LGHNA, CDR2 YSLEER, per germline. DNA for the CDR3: TGCGCCAGCAGCCGGGGGACAGCTTATGGCTACACCTTC. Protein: CASSRGTAYGYTF.

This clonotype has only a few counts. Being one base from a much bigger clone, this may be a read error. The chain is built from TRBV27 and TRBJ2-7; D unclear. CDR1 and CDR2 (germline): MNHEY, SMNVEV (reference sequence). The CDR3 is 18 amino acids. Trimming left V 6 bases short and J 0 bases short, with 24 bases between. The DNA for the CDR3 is TGTGCCAGCAGCTACAGAAACGGCCCCACTGCGATCTCCTACGAGCAGTACTTC. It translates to CASSYRNGPTAISYEQYF.

CDR3: CASSEALMGANYGYTF. CDR3 coding DNA: TGTGCCAGCAGTGAAGCGCTGATGGGGGCTAACTATGGCTACACCTTC. The chain has TRBV6-1 and TRBJ1-2; possibly TRBD1 for D (5 bases). The CDR3 covers 16 residues. Per the germline V gene, CDR1 is MNHNS and CDR2 is SASEGT. The ends were cut back, 0 bases at V and 0 bases at J, with 11 bases in the middle.

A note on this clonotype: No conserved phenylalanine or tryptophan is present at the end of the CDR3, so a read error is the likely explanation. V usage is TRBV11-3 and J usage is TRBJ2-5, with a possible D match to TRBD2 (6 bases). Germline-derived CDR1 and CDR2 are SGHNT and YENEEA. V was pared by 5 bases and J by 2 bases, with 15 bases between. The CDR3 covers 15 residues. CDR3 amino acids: CASSARLGGQETQYL. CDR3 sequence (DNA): TGTGCCAGCAGCGCCCGCTTGGGGGGACAAGAGACCCAGTACCTC.

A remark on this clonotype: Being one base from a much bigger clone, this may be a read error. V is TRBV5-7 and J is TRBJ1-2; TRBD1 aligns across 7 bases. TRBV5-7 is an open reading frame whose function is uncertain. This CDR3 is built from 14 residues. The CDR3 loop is CASSLGQGLSGYAF. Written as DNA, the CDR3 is TGTGCCAGCAGCTTGGGACAGGGATTAAGTGGCTACGCCTTC.

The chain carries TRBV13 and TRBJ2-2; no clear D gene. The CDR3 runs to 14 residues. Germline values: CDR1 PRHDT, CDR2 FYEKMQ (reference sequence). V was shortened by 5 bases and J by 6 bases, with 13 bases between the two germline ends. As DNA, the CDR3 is TGTGCCAGCAGCGTACTTGACGACGCCGGGGAGCTGTTTTTT. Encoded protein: CASSVLDDAGELFF.

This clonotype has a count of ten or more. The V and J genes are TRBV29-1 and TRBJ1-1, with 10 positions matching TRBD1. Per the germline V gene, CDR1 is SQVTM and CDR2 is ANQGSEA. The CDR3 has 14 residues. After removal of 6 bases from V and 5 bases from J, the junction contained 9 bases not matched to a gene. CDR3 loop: CSVVPGQGTTEAFF. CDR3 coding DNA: TGCAGCGTGGTCCCGGGACAGGGGACGACTGAAGCTTTCTTT.

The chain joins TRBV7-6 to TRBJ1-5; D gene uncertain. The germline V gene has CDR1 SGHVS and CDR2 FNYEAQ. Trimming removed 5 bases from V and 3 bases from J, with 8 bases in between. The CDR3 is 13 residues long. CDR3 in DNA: TGTGCCAGCAGCGTTCATCCCAATCAGCCCCAGCATTTT. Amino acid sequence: CASSVHPNQPQHF.

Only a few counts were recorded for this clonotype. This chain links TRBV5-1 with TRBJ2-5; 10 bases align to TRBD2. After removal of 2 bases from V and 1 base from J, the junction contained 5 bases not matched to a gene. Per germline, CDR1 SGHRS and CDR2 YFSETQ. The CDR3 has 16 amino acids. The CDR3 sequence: CASSFGTSGAQETQYF. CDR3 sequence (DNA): TGCGCCAGCAGCTTCGGCACTAGCGGGGCCCAAGAGACCCAGTACTTC.

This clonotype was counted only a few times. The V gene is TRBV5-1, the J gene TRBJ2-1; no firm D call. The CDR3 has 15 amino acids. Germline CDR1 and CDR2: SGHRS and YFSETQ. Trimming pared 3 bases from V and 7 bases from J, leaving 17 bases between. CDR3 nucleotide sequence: TGCGCCAGCAGCTCCGGCTCGGGCGGCTGGAATGAGCAGTTCTTC. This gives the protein CASSSGSGGWNEQFF.

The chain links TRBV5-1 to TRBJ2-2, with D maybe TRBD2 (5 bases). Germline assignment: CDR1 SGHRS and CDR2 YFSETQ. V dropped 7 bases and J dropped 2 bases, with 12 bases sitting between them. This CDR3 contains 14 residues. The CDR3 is CASQRSDNTGELFF. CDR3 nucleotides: TGCGCCAGCCAGCGGAGCGACAACACCGGGGAGCTGTTTTTT.

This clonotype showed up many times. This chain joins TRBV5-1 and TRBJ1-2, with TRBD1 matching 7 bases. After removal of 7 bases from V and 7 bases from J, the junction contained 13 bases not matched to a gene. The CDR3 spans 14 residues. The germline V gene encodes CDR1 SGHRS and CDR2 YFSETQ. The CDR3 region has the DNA TGCGCCAGCGGCCCCCAGACAGGGATCTCTGGCTACACCTTC. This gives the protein CASGPQTGISGYTF.

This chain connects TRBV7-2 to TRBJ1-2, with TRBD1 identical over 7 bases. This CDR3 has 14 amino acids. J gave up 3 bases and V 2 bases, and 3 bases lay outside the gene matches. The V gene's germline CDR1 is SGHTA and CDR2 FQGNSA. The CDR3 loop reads CASSLTGADYGYTF. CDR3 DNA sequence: TGTGCCAGCAGCTTAACAGGGGCTGACTATGGCTACACCTTC.

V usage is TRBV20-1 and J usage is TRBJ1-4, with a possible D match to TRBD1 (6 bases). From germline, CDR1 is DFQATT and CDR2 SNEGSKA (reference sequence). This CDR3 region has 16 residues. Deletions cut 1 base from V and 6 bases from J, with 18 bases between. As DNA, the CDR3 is TGCAGTGCTAGAGGACAGGCGTGGGAATCTGATGAAAAACTGTTTTTT. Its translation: CSARGQAWESDEKLFF.

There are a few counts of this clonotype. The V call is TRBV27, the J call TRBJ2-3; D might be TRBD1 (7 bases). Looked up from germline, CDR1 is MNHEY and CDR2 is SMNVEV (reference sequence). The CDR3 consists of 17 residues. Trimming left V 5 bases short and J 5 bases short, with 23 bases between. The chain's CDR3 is CASSHTARQGEEDTQYF. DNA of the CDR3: TGTGCCAGCAGTCACACCGCGCGCCAGGGGGAGGAAGATACGCAGTATTTT.

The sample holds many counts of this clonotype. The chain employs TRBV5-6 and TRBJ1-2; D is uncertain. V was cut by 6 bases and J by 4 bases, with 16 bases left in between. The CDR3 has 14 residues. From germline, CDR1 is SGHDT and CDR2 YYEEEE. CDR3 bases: TGTGCCAGCACAGTCGGGCAGAATTTCTATGGCTACACCTTC. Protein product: CASTVGQNFYGYTF.

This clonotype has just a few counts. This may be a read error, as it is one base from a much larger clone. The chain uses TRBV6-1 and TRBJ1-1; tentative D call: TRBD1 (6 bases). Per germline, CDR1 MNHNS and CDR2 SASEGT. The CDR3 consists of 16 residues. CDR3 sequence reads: CASSEQVGAWDTKAFF. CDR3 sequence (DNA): TGTGCCAGCAGTGAACAAGTTGGGGCCTGGGACACTAAAGCTTTCTTT.

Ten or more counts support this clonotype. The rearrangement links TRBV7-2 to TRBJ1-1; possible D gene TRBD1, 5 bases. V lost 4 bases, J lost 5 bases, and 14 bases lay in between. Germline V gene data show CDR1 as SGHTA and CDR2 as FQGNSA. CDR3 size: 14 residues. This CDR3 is CASSYRTLGTEAFF. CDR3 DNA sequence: TGTGCCAGCAGCTACCGGACACTAGGGACTGAAGCTTTCTTT.

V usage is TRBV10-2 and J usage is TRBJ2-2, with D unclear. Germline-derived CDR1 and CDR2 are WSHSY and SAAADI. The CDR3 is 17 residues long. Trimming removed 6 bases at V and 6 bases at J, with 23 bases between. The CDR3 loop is CASRNMGPTEYPGELFF. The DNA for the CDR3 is TGCGCCAGCAGGAATATGGGCCCAACGGAATACCCCGGGGAGCTGTTTTTT.

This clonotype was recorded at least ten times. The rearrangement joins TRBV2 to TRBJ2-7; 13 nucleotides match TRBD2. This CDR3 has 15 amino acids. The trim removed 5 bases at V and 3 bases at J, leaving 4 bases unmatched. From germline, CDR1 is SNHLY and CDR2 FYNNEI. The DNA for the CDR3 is TGTGCCAGCAGTTTAGGACTAGCGGGAGTCTACGAGCAGTACTTC. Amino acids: CASSLGLAGVYEQYF. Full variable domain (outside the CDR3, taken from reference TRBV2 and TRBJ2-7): EPEVTQTPSHQVTQMGQEVILRCVPISNHLYFYWYRQILGQKVEFLVSFYNNEISEKSEIFDDQFSVERPDGSNFTLKIRSTKLEDSAMYFCASSLGLAGVYEQYFGPGTRLTVT.